The sequence of this TCR beta chain was determined in a study of neurological immune-mediated disorders. Indicated time point: longitudinal time-point 1 (baseline). The table lists this clonotype with many counts. The CDR3 length is 14 residues. Trimming left V 3 bases short and J 1 base short, with 10 bases between. CDR1 is DFQATT and CDR2 is SNEGSKA in the germline V gene (reference sequence). In TCRdb, the 5' RACE reads were re-called with MiXCR into one record per CDR3 protein. The repertoire has 55,000 to 80,000 distinct CDR3 sequences, approximately 15% of them found once; the top ten carry 4.6%.

The chain couples TRBV20-1 to TRBJ1-5; perhaps TRBD1 as D (5 bases). The sequenced sample was PBMCs. This TCR was recovered from a female donor with HTLV-1-associated myelopathy (HAM/TSP). The CDR3 DNA is TGCAGTGCTAGGGACGGGGCCAGCAATCAGCCCCAGCATTTT. Translation gives CSARDGASNQPQHF.